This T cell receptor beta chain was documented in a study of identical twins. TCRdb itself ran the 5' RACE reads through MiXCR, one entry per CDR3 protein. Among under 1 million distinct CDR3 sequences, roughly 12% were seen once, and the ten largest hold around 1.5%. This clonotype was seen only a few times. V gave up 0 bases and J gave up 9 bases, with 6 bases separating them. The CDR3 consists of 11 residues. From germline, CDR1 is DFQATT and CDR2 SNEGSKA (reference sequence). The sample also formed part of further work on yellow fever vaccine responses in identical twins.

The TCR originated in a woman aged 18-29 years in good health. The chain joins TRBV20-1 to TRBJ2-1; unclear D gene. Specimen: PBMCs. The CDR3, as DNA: TGCAGTGCTAGAGATCGAGTTGAGCAGTTCTTC. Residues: CSARDRVEQFF.